These T cell receptor beta chains were read from a single sample in a study of blood T cell repertoires in COVID-19. Sequencing was performed with immunoSEQ multiplex PCR; in TCRdb, only in-frame clones are kept and a portion is missing. Of 160,000 or so clones listed, approximately 86% are singletons. The sample was peripheral blood. The source of these receptors is a woman in her sixties or seventies with acute or convalescent COVID-19. Each CDR3 is given with its conserved first and last residue. The D gene is left open where the match is weak. Size values are once, few and many counts, or a class for expanded clones, and some rows have none.

j_call clone_size d_call v_call cdr3_nt cdr3_aa
TRBJ1-6 . TRBD1 TRBV28 TGTGCCAGCAGTAGGGACAGCTCCTATAATTCACCCCTCCACTTT CASSRDSSYNSPLHF
TRBJ1-5 . TRBD1 TRBV5-6 TGTGCCAGCAGTTTGGACAGGGGTGCTCAGCCCCAGCATTTT CASSLDRGAQPQHF
TRBJ2-3 . . TRBV19 TGTGCCAGTAGTATGGAGTTCGGGCAGGGAGGTACAGATACGCAGTATTTT CASSMEFGQGGTDTQYF
TRBJ1-1 . . TRBV19 TGTGCCAGTCCAAAAGACCGACGGGAATCTGATGCTTTCTTT CASPKDRRESDAFF
TRBJ1-6 . TRBD1 TRBV10-3 TGTGCCATCCAGGGGGCTGGGGATTCACCCCTCCACTTT CAIQGAGDSPLHF
TRBJ2-3 . . TRBV7-6 TGTGCCAGCAGCGCCCTATCGATAAGCACAGATACGCAGTATTTT CASSALSISTDTQYF
TRBJ2-3 . TRBD2 TRBV7-2 TGTGCCAGCAGCTTTAGCGGGGGGGCCGGGTTGGCAGATACGCAGTATTTT CASSFSGGAGLADTQYF
TRBJ1-1 once . TRBV15 TGTGCCACCAGCATCTTGGCGGGCACTGAAGCTTTCTTT CATSILAGTEAFF
TRBJ2-2 few TRBD1 TRBV7-9 TGTGCCAGCAGCGGCCGAGACAGGGGGACCGGGGAGCTGTTTTTT CASSGRDRGTGELFF
TRBJ1-3 . . TRBV7-6 TGTGCCAGCAGCTTTAGCGACGGAAACACCATATATTTT CASSFSDGNTIYF
TRBJ2-5 . TRBD2 TRBV19 TGTGCCAGTAGTAAGGTCGCGGGGGGGGTCGGCGAGACCCAGTACTTC CASSKVAGGVGETQYF
TRBJ2-3 . . TRBV10-3 TGTGCCATCAGCCTCACAGATACGCAGTATTTT CAISLTDTQYF
TRBJ1-2 . TRBD1 TRBV29-1 TGCAGCGCGGAGACAGGGACTAACTATGGCTACACCTTC CSAETGTNYGYTF
TRBJ1-4 once . TRBV19 TGTGCCAGTAGTATCGGCGGGGGAATCAATGAAAAACTGTTTTTT CASSIGGGINEKLFF
TRBJ2-5 . . TRBV5-6 TGTGCCAGCAGTGATAGTAGCACCTTCCAAGAGACCCAGTACTTC CASSDSSTFQETQYF
TRBJ2-7 few . TRBV3-1/TRBV3-2 TGTGCCAGCAGCCAAGCCTCGACTTGGCCCCCATCCTACGAGCAGTACTTC CASSQASTWPPSYEQYF
TRBJ2-5 few TRBD2 TRBV3-1/TRBV3-2 TGTGCCAGCAGCCAGGCCCTTTGGCTAGCGGGTGAAGAGACCCAGTACTTC CASSQALWLAGEETQYF
TRBJ1-1 . TRBD1 TRBV6-5 TGTGCCAGCAGAAAGTCCGGGACAGGGGTAAATAAAGCTTTCTTT CASRKSGTGVNKAFF
TRBJ1-5 . TRBD1 TRBV27 TGTGCCAGCAGTTTATTCCCGCCGGGACAGGGTACAAATCAGCCCCAGCATTTT CASSLFPPGQGTNQPQHF
TRBJ2-1 few . TRBV19 TGTGCCAGTAGTATTGGGTCCGGGGTATCCTACAATGAGCAGTTCTTC CASSIGSGVSYNEQFF
TRBJ1-4 . . TRBV13 TGTGCCAGCAGCTTGGTCCAACAGGGACGGAGTAAAAAACTGTTTTTT CASSLVQQGRSKKLFF
TRBJ1-2 . TRBD1 TRBV9 TGTGCCAGCAGCGTGGCCTTACAGGGGGTAGGCTACACCTTC CASSVALQGVGYTF
TRBJ1-2 once TRBD1 TRBV6-5 TGTGCCAGCAGACCAGACCGGGACAGAGGAAGCTACACCTTC CASRPDRDRGSYTF
TRBJ1-5 . TRBD1 TRBV24-1 TGTGCCACCAGTGGACAGGGGGCGCGGCAGCCCCAGCATTTT CATSGQGARQPQHF
TRBJ2-3 . . TRBV6-5 TGTGCCAGCAGTTACTCCACCGCGCCAGATACGCAGTATTTT CASSYSTAPDTQYF
TRBJ1-2 . . TRBV4-2 TGTGCCAGCAGCCAAGACAGGGGCCTTGGCTACACCTTC CASSQDRGLGYTF
TRBJ2-7 . TRBD2 TRBV4-3 TGCGCCAGCAGCCAAGGGACTAGCGGGGTCCACGAGCAGTACTTC CASSQGTSGVHEQYF
TRBJ1-4 . . TRBV27 TGTGCCAGCAGGATAGGGAGGGGGGATAATGAAAAACTGTTTTTT CASRIGRGDNEKLFF
TRBJ1-2 . TRBD1 TRBV3-1/TRBV3-2 TGTGCCAGCAGCCAAATGACAGGGGGAAGAAATGGCTACACCTTC CASSQMTGGRNGYTF
TRBJ1-1 . . TRBV12-1 TGTGCCAGCAGCTTTCCGGGGGACACTGAAGCTTTCTTT CASSFPGDTEAFF
TRBJ1-2 . . TRBV21-1 TGTGCCAGCAGCAAAGAAGCGACAGCTCATGGCTACACCTTC CASSKEATAHGYTF
TRBJ1-6 . . TRBV5-1 TGCGCCAGCAGCTTGGAGGGTTCCCCCGGGGCACCCCTCCACTTT CASSLEGSPGAPLHF
TRBJ1-4 . . TRBV7-9 TGTGCCAGCAGCCCCTTCTATGCAACTAATGAAAAACTGTTTTTT CASSPFYATNEKLFF